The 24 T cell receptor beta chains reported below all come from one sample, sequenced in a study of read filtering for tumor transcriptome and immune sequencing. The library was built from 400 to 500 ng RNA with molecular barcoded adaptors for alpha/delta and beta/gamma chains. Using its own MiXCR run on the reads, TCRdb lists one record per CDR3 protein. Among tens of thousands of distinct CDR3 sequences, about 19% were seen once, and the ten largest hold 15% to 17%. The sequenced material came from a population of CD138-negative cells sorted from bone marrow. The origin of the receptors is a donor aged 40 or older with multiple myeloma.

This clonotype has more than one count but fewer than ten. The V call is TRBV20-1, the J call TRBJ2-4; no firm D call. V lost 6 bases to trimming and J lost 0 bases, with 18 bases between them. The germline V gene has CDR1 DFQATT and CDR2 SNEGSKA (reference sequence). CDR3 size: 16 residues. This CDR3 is CSASGWVRLAKNIQYF. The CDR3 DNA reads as TGCAGTGCCAGTGGGTGGGTCAGACTAGCCAAAAACATTCAGTACTTC.

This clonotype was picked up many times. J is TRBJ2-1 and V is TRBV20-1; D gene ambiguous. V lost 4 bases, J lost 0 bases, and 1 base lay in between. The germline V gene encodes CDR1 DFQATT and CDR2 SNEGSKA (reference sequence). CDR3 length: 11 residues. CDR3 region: CSATSYNEQFF. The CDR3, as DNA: TGCAGTGCTACCTCCTACAATGAGCAGTTCTTC.

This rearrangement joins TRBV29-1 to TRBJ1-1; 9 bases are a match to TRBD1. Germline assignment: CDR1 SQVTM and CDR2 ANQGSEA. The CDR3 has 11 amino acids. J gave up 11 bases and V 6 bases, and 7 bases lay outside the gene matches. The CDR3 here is CSVGTGMNAFF. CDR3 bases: TGCAGCGTAGGGACAGGGATGAATGCTTTCTTT.

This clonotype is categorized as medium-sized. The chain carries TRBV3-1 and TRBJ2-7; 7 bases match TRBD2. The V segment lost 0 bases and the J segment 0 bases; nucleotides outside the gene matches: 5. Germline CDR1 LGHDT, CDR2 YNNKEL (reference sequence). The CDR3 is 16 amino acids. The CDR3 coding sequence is TGTGCCAGCAGCCAAGATTCCGGGACTATCTCCTACGAGCAGTACTTC. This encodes CASSQDSGTISYEQYF.

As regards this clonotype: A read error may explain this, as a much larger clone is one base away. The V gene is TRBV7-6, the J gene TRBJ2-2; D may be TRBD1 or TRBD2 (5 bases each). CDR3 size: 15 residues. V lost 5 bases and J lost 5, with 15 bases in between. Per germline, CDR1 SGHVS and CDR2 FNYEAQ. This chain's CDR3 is CASSLTGARTGELFF. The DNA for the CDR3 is TGTGCCAGCAGCCTAACCGGGGCTCGGACCGGGGAGCTGTTTTTT.

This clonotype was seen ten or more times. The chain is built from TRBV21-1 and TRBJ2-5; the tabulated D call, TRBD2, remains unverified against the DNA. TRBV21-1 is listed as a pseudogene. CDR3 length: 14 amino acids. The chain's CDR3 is CASSKAGREETQYF. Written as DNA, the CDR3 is TGTGCCAGCAGCAAAGCGGGGAGGGAAGAGACCCAGTACTTC.

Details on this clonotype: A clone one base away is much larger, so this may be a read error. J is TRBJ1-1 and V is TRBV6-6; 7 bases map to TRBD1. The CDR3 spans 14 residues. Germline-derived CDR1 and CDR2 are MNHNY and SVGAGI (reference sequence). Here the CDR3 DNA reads TGTGCCAGCAGGCTAACAGGGGACTACACTGAAGCTTCCTTT. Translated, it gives CASRLTGDYTEASF.

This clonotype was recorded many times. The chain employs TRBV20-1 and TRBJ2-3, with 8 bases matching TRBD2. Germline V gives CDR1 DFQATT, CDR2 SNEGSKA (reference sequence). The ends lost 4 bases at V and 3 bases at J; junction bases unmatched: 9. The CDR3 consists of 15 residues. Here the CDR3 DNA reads TGCAGTGCTACCGCCCCGGGACTAGGTACAGATACGCAGTATTTT. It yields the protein CSATAPGLGTDTQYF.

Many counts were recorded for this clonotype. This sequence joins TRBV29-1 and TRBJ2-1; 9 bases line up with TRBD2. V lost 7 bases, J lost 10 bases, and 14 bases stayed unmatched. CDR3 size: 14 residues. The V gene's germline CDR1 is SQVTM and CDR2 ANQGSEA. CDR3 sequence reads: CSAAGIAGALEQFF. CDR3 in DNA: TGCAGCGCAGCGGGGATAGCGGGAGCGTTAGAGCAGTTCTTC.

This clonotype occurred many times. The CDR3 DNA reads TGCGCCAGCAGCTTGTTTGGGGACCCCCCGGGGGGTGTTCGGGAGACCCAGTACTTC. It translates to CASSLFGDPPGGVRETQYF. The chain links TRBV5-1 to TRBJ2-5; 7 bases agree with TRBD2. Per germline, CDR1 SGHRS and CDR2 YFSETQ. Trimming removed 1 base from V and 5 bases from J; junction bases left unmatched: 20. The CDR3 is 19 amino acids.

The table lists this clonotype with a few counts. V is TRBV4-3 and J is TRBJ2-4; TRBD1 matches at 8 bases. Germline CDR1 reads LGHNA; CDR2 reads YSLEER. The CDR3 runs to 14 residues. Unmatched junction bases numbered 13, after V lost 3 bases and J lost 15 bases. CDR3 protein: CASSHNPRQGPWYF. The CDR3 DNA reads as TGCGCCAGCAGCCACAACCCCAGACAGGGGCCCTGGTACTTC.

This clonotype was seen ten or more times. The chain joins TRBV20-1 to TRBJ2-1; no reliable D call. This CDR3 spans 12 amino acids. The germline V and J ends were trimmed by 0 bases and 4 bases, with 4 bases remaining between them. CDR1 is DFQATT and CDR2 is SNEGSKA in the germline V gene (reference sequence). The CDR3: CSARDVYNEQFF. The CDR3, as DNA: TGCAGTGCTAGAGACGTATACAATGAGCAGTTCTTC.

The CDR3 reads CASSTTRQLYRVRETQYF. CDR3 bases: TGTGCCAGCAGCACCACTCGGCAATTGTACCGGGTCCGAGAGACCCAGTACTTC. The genes are TRBV3-1 and TRBJ2-5, with D uncertain. The CDR3 consists of 18 residues. The V gene lost 5 bases and the J gene lost 4 bases, with 26 bases spanning the gap. Germline-derived CDR1 and CDR2 are LGHDT and YNNKEL (reference sequence).

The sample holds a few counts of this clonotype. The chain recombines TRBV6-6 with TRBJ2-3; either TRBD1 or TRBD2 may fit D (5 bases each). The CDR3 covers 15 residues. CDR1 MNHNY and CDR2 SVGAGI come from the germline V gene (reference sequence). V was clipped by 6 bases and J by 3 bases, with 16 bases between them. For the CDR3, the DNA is TGTGCCAGCAGCCGGGACCCCGCAAGGACAGATACGCAGTATTTT. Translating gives CASSRDPARTDTQYF.

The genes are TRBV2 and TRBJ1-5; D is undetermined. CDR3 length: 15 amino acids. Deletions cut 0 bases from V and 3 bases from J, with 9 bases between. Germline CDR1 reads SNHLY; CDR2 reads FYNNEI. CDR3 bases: TGTGCCAGCAGTGAAGCGGGTCTCCCCAATCAGCCCCAGCATTTT. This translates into CASSEAGLPNQPQHF.

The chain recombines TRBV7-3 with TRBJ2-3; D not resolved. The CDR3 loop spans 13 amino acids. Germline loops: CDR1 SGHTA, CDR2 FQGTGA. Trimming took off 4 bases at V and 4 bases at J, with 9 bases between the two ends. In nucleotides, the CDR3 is TGTGCCAGCAGCTCAGCTAGAGCAGATACGCAGTATTTT. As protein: CASSSARADTQYF.

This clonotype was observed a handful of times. The chain's CDR3 is CASSRPSGGRYEQYF. The CDR3 region has the DNA TGCGCCAGCAGCCGCCCTAGCGGGGGACGCTACGAGCAGTACTTC. The rearrangement links TRBV4-1 to TRBJ2-7, with 10 bases fitting TRBD2. Per the germline V gene, CDR1 is MGHRA and CDR2 is YSYEKL. The CDR3 runs 15 residues. The junction had 6 bases not matched to a gene; V was cut back by 4 bases and J by 3 bases.

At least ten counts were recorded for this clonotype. The CDR3 region is CASMAKGWELFF. In DNA, the CDR3 is TGTGCCAGTATGGCAAAGGGCTGGGAGCTGTTTTTT. V is TRBV19 and J is TRBJ2-2; D unclear. V was trimmed by 7 bases and J by 9 bases, leaving 12 bases between them. This CDR3 is built from 12 residues. Germline values: CDR1 LNHDA, CDR2 SQIVND (reference sequence).

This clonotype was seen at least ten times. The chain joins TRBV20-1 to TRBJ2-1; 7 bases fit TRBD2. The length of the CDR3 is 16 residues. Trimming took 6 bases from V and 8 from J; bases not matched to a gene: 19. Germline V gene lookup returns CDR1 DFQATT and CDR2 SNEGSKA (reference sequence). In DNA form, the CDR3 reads TGCAGTGCAACACCAGGCGGGGGAGGGCCTGGGGATGAGCAGTTCTTC. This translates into CSATPGGGGPGDEQFF.

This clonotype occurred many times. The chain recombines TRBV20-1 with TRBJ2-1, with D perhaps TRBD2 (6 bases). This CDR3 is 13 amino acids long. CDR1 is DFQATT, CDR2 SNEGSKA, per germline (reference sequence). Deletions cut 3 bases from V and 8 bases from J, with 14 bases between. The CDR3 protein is CSASSGGSDEQFF. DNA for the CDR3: TGCAGTGCTAGTAGCGGAGGTTCGGATGAGCAGTTCTTC.

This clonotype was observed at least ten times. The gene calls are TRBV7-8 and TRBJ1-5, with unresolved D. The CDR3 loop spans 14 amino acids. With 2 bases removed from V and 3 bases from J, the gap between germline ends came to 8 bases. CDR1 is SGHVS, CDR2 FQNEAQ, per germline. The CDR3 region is CASSLSSLNQPQHF. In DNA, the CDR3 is TGTGCCAGCAGCTTAAGCTCGCTCAATCAGCCCCAGCATTTT.

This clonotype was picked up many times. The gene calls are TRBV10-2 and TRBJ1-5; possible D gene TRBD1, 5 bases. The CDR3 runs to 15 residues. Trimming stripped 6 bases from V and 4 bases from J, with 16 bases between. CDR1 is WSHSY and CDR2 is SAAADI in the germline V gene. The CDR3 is CASRRERGRNQPQHF. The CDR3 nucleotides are TGCGCCAGCAGAAGGGAGAGGGGACGGAATCAGCCCCAGCATTTT.

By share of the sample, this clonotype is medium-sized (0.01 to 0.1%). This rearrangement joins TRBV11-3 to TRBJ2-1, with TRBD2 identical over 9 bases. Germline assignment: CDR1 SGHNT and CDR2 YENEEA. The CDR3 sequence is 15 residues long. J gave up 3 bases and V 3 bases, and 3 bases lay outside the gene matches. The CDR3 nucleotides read TGTGCCAGCAGCTTCGAGACTAGCGGCTACAATGAGCAGTTCTTC. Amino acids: CASSFETSGYNEQFF.

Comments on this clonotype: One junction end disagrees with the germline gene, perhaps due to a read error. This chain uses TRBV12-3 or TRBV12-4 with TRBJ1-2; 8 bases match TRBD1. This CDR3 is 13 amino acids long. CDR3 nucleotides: TGTGCCGGCAGTCGAGGACAGGGCCCTGGCTACACCTTC. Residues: CAGSRGQGPGYTF.